A single sample gave rise to the 31 T cell receptor beta chains below, sequenced in a study of cytomegalovirus exposure and HLA in healthy donors. It was with 60 Vbeta and 13 Jbeta primers that the PCR ran. This table comes from immunoSEQ multiplex PCR, and its TCRdb copy is limited to in-frame clones, with some not included. The sample gives about 98,000 clones, 81% of which show up once; approximately 1.4% is in the top ten. The sample consisted of PBMCs. These receptors came from a man aged 40-50 years in good health and CMV-seronegative.

The chain couples TRBV27 to TRBJ2-7; D is uncertain. CDR1 is MNHEY, CDR2 SMNVEV, per germline (reference sequence). V shed 0 bases and J shed 5 bases, with 8 bases lying between them. This CDR3 region has 13 residues. Here the CDR3 DNA reads TGTGCCAGCAGTTTATCGTCTATGAACGAGCAGTACTTC. The encoded protein is CASSLSSMNEQYF.

The chain couples TRBV6-5 to TRBJ1-6; 8 nucleotides agree with TRBD1. The CDR3 loop spans 14 amino acids. Germline V gene data show CDR1 as MNHEY and CDR2 as SVGAGI. With 6 bases clipped from V and 7 bases from J, the junction kept 5 bases outside the gene matches. The CDR3 DNA sequence: TGTGCCAGCAGACGGACAGGGCCGAATTCACCCCTCCACTTT. Amino acids: CASRRTGPNSPLHF.

This clone turned up a few times. The rearrangement links TRBV4-1 to TRBJ1-1; D gene ambiguous. The CDR3 runs 14 residues. The V and J ends lost 0 bases and 1 base respectively, with 6 bases between them. Germline lookup yields CDR1 MGHRA and CDR2 YSYEKL. This chain's CDR3 is CASSQDTGNTEAFF. CDR3 coding DNA: TGCGCCAGCAGCCAAGATACCGGGAACACTGAAGCTTTCTTT.

The V call is TRBV9, the J call TRBJ2-7; D remains unclear. Per germline, CDR1 SGDLS and CDR2 YYNGEE. This CDR3 has 14 amino acids. Trimming removed 0 bases at V and 6 bases at J, with 13 bases between. The CDR3 DNA is TGTGCCAGCAGCGTAGATGAGCTACTTAGCGAGCAGTACTTC. Translated: CASSVDELLSEQYF.

This rearrangement joins TRBV7-6 to TRBJ1-6; no reliable D call. This CDR3 region has 13 residues. V lost 1 base and J lost 8, with 6 bases in between. Germline V CDR1 and CDR2: SGHVS, FNYEAQ. This CDR3 reads CASSLGVDSPLHF. The CDR3 bases are TGTGCCAGCAGCTTAGGTGTAGATTCACCCCTCCACTTT.

The table lists this clone with a few counts. V gene TRBV10-3 combines with J gene TRBJ1-1; D remains ambiguous. This CDR3 region has 13 residues. Trimming removed 0 bases at V and 5 bases at J, with 7 bases between. Per the germline V gene, CDR1 is ENHRY and CDR2 is SYGVKD. The chain's CDR3 is CAISESTGTEAFF. The CDR3 nucleotides read TGTGCCATCAGTGAGTCGACCGGGACTGAAGCTTTCTTT.

For the CDR3, the DNA is TGTGCCTGGAGTGTGTTACAAGCCCGAGGGGGCTACACCTTC. This codes for CAWSVLQARGGYTF. The chain employs TRBV30 and TRBJ1-2; D is uncertain. The CDR3 loop spans 14 amino acids. V lost 0 bases to trimming and J lost 8 bases, with 16 bases between them. Germline CDR1 GTSNPN, CDR2 SVGIG (reference sequence).

The J gene is TRBJ2-5, the V gene TRBV5-1; TRBD2 aligns across 10 bases. Germline V CDR1 and CDR2: SGHRS, YFSETQ. This CDR3 is 18 amino acids long. V lost 0 bases and J lost 2; bases outside the gene matches: 10. As DNA, the CDR3 is TGCGCCAGCAGCTTGGTGGCTAGCGGGGGATTAGGTCAAGAGACCCAGTACTTC. This sequence encodes CASSLVASGGLGQETQYF.

This chain connects TRBV5-1 to TRBJ2-2, with 7 bases identical to TRBD1. V shed 3 bases and J 2 bases; nucleotides not matched to a gene: 10. The germline CDR1 and CDR2 sequences are SGHRS and YFSETQ. This CDR3 comprises 17 residues. CDR3 nucleotide sequence: TGCGCCAGCAGCTACCATCACGGGACAGTTAACACCGGGGAGCTGTTTTTT. This sequence encodes CASSYHHGTVNTGELFF.

V is TRBV29-1 and J is TRBJ1-1; D ambiguous. Trimming took 4 bases from V and 0 from J, leaving 9 bases between them. Germline V gene data show CDR1 as SQVTM and CDR2 as ANQGSEA. The CDR3 has 13 amino acids. The CDR3 region has the DNA TGCAGCGTTGGAGAACAGTTGAACACTGAAGCTTTCTTT. This translates into CSVGEQLNTEAFF.

This chain links TRBV5-1 with TRBJ2-7; the D is unclear. Germline V gives CDR1 SGHRS, CDR2 YFSETQ. This CDR3 has 13 amino acids. Trimming took 3 bases from V and 4 from J, leaving 11 bases between them. The CDR3: CASSSANGYEQYF. CDR3 coding DNA: TGCGCCAGCAGCTCTGCGAACGGTTACGAGCAGTACTTC.

This clone was seen only once. J is TRBJ2-7 and V is TRBV5-1, with a weak D call TRBD1 (6 bases). The CDR3 extends over 13 amino acids. CDR1 and CDR2 (germline): SGHRS, YFSETQ. With 2 bases removed from V and 1 base from J, the gap between germline ends came to 7 bases. CDR3 sequence (DNA): TGCGCCAGCAGCTTCACAGGGTCCTACGAGCAGTACTTC. Translation gives CASSFTGSYEQYF. The whole variable domain, filled in from reference TRBV5-1 and TRBJ2-7, reads KAGVTQTPRYLIKTRGQQVTLSCSPISGHRSVSWYQQTPGQGLQFLFEYFSETQRNKGNFPGRFSGRQFSNSRSEMNVSTLELGDSALYLCASSFTGSYEQYFGPGTRLTVT.

V and J are TRBV4-1 and TRBJ2-1, with a weak D call TRBD2 (6 bases). Trimming shortened V by 4 bases and J by 2 bases, and 12 bases separated the two germline ends. Germline V gene data show CDR1 as MGHRA and CDR2 as YSYEKL. The CDR3 runs to 15 residues. The CDR3 nucleotides read TGCGCCAGCAGCCCATCTAGCGAAACCTACAATGAGCAGTTCTTC. This gives the protein CASSPSSETYNEQFF.

The gene calls are TRBV19 and TRBJ1-3, with D possibly being TRBD1 (5 bases). The V end was cut by 7 bases, the J end by 0 bases, with 19 bases between. Germline CDR1 reads LNHDA; CDR2 reads SQIVND (reference sequence). CDR3 size: 17 residues. The CDR3 DNA reads as TGTGCCAGTATAAGCTCCGACAGACCTTACTCTGGAAACACCATATATTTT. Amino acid sequence: CASISSDRPYSGNTIYF. The full variable domain, in which reference TRBV19 and TRBJ1-3 provide the parts outside the CDR3, is DGGITQSPKYLFRKEGQNVTLSCEQNLNHDAMYWYRQDPGQGLRLIYYSQIVNDFQKGDIAEGYSVSREKKESFPLTVTSAQKNPTAFYLCASISSDRPYSGNTIYFGEGSWLTVV.

As DNA, the CDR3 is TGTGCCAGCAGTTTATACCCCGGAGCTAACTATGGCTACACCTTC. It translates to CASSLYPGANYGYTF. The V gene is TRBV27, the J gene TRBJ1-2; D not certain. V was trimmed by 1 base and J by 0 bases, leaving 9 bases between them. This CDR3 spans 15 amino acids. Germline CDR1 MNHEY, CDR2 SMNVEV (reference sequence).

The chain employs TRBV2 and TRBJ2-7; TRBD1 matches 7 bases. Per germline, CDR1 SNHLY and CDR2 FYNNEI. This CDR3 comprises 13 residues. V dropped 10 bases and J dropped 2; count of bases not matched to a gene: 8. The CDR3, as DNA: TGTGCCACAACCCGGGACAGAGCCTACGAGCAGTACTTC. It codes for CATTRDRAYEQYF.

The chain combines TRBV6-6 with TRBJ1-1; D might be TRBD1 (5 bases). The V gene's germline CDR1 is MNHNY and CDR2 SVGAGI (reference sequence). V was cut by 5 bases and J by 4 bases, with 17 bases left in between. The CDR3 consists of 15 residues. The DNA for the CDR3 is TGTGCCAGCAGTCAACTTTTAGCAGGGATCACTGAAGCTTTCTTT. This sequence encodes CASSQLLAGITEAFF.

The V gene is TRBV4-3, the J gene TRBJ2-7, with D possibly matching TRBD1 (5 bases). From germline, CDR1 is LGHNA and CDR2 YSLEER. The ends were cut back, 2 bases at V and 2 bases at J, with 13 bases in the middle. This CDR3 region has 15 residues. Here the CDR3 DNA reads TGCGCCAGCAGCCAAATAGGAGCAGGGACCTACGAGCAGTACTTC. Its protein is CASSQIGAGTYEQYF.

The chain carries TRBV30 and TRBJ2-1, with D tentatively TRBD2 (6 bases). V was cut by 4 bases and J by 4 bases, with 17 bases left in between. This CDR3 contains 15 residues. In germline, CDR1 is GTSNPN, CDR2 SVGIG (reference sequence). CDR3 region: CAWNILAYGYNEQFF. In DNA form, the CDR3 reads TGTGCCTGGAACATCCTAGCGTATGGATACAATGAGCAGTTCTTC.

CDR3 DNA: TGTGCCAGCAATTCAGCGGTCACCGTGGGGGCCAACGTCCTGACTTTC. This translates into CASNSAVTVGANVLTF. This sequence joins TRBV2 and TRBJ2-6; possible D gene TRBD2, 5 bases. Per the germline V gene, CDR1 is SNHLY and CDR2 is FYNNEI. The CDR3 covers 16 residues. V was pared by 7 bases and J by 4 bases, with 17 bases between.

The chain has TRBV6-5 and TRBJ2-7, with 8 bases aligning to TRBD1. J lost 6 bases, V lost 5 bases, and 9 bases had no gene match. From germline, CDR1 is MNHEY and CDR2 SVGAGI. The CDR3 is made up of 14 amino acids. CDR3 sequence: CASSELRTGREQYF. The CDR3 DNA sequence: TGTGCCAGCAGTGAATTACGGACAGGGCGCGAGCAGTACTTC.

This chain links TRBV7-2 with TRBJ2-2; 7 nucleotides match TRBD1. V dropped 1 base and J dropped 4; count of bases not matched to a gene: 6. The CDR3 is made up of 16 amino acids. Germline CDR1 is SGHTA and CDR2 is FQGNSA. The CDR3 DNA sequence: TGTGCCAGCAGCTTAGTGGGACAGCTGGCCACCGGGGAGCTGTTTTTT. Translated: CASSLVGQLATGELFF.

This clone has only a few counts. This CDR3 is CASSLLGQQNTGELFF. Written as DNA, the CDR3 is TGTGCCAGCAGCTTGTTGGGACAGCAGAACACCGGGGAGCTGTTTTTT. The chain recombines TRBV5-8 with TRBJ2-2, with TRBD1 matching 7 bases. The CDR3 is made up of 16 amino acids. With V trimmed by 1 base and J by 1 base, 4 bases remained unmatched. Germline lookup yields CDR1 SGHTS and CDR2 YDEGEE.

This clone was counted once. J is TRBJ1-3 and V is TRBV2; D is possibly TRBD1 (5 bases). V was pared by 11 bases and J by 4 bases, with 12 bases between. The CDR3 has 12 amino acids. Germline CDR1 SNHLY, CDR2 FYNNEI. CDR3 in amino acids: CASSRAGNTIYF. Written as DNA, the CDR3 is TGTGCCTCATCCAGGGCAGGAAACACCATATATTTT.

This clone was picked up a small number of times. This chain links TRBV28 with TRBJ2-7; 8 bases match TRBD1. CDR1 is MDHEN, CDR2 SYDVKM, per germline. V trimming: 5 bases; J trimming: 5 bases; junction bases outside the gene matches: 11. The CDR3 loop spans 15 amino acids. CDR3 nucleotides: TGTGCCAGCAGTACCACCGGGACAGGAGGCCACGAGCAGTACTTC. Translation: CASSTTGTGGHEQYF. Based on the CDR3 plus reference TRBV28 and TRBJ2-7, the full variable domain is DVKVTQSSRYLVKRTGEKVFLECVQDMDHENMFWYRQDPGLGLRLIYFSYDVKMKEKGDIPEGYSVSREKKERFSLILESASTNQTSMYLCASSTTGTGGHEQYFGPGTRLTVT.

The chain recombines TRBV5-4 with TRBJ1-2; D is unclear. There are 13 residues in the CDR3. CDR1 is SGHNT, CDR2 YYREEE, per germline (reference sequence). V was clipped by 4 bases and J by 6 bases, with 13 bases between them. CDR3 loop: CASSLPYGDGYTF. In DNA, the CDR3 is TGTGCCAGCAGCCTTCCTTACGGGGATGGCTACACCTTC.

The J gene is TRBJ2-1, the V gene TRBV6-1, with D maybe TRBD1 (5 bases). V lost 4 bases to trimming and J lost 3 bases, with 16 bases between them. This CDR3 has 16 residues. Germline V lookup: CDR1 MNHNS, CDR2 SASEGT. The CDR3 DNA reads TGTGCCAGCAGTGGACGAGACGACAGAGACTACAATGAGCAGTTCTTC. It encodes CASSGRDDRDYNEQFF.

The V call is TRBV6-5, the J call TRBJ1-5; perhaps TRBD1 as D (6 bases). Looked up from germline, CDR1 is MNHEY and CDR2 is SVGAGI. The V gene lost 2 bases and the J gene lost 3 bases, with 11 bases spanning the gap. There are 15 residues in the CDR3. The CDR3 loop reads CASSYIQGDNQPQHF. CDR3 nucleotide sequence: TGTGCCAGCAGTTACATACAGGGCGACAATCAGCCCCAGCATTTT.

The chain is built from TRBV7-2 and TRBJ1-1; D call uncertain. The CDR3 runs 15 residues. Germline CDR1 is SGHTA and CDR2 is FQGNSA. The germline V and J ends were trimmed by 2 bases and 7 bases, with 17 bases remaining between them. CDR3 sequence: CASSLNAGSFSEAFF. CDR3 DNA sequence: TGTGCCAGCAGCTTAAACGCGGGCTCGTTTAGTGAAGCTTTCTTT.

Only one count was recorded for this clone. This rearrangement joins TRBV7-9 to TRBJ1-6, with 8 bases identical to TRBD1. CDR1 SEHNR and CDR2 FQNEAQ come from the germline V gene (reference sequence). The CDR3 has 14 residues. V gave up 5 bases and J gave up 7 bases; unmatched junction bases: 4. The CDR3 reads CASSTGGENSPLHF. DNA for the CDR3: TGTGCCAGCAGCACAGGGGGAGAGAATTCACCCCTCCACTTT.

The V call is TRBV15, the J call TRBJ1-5; 8 bases align to TRBD1. CDR1 is LNHNV and CDR2 is YYDKDF in the germline V gene (reference sequence). The junction had 9 bases not matched to a gene; V was cut back by 0 bases and J by 5 bases. CDR3 length: 17 amino acids. The CDR3 reads CATSREATGDVDQPQHF. The CDR3 DNA reads as TGTGCCACCAGCAGAGAGGCGACAGGGGACGTGGATCAGCCCCAGCATTTT.